The entry below gives a single T cell receptor (beta chain) sequence along with its context. The clone's antigen remains unknown. Per-base qualities were not stored, and no clone one base away is much larger. Participants in the prospective study were aged roughly 18 to 100 years, lived in 20 to 30 United States geographic areas, and enrolled through a virtual design. Cohort assignment in the prospective study relied on participant-reported clinical history from a screening survey and a study questionnaire. In the prospective study, whole blood, serum and a nasopharyngeal or oropharyngeal swab were collected from each participant by mobile phlebotomists. Participants in the prospective study had the option to provide additional blood draws and questionnaires over an approximately 2-month period. Before DNA extraction, prospective study blood samples were shipped either frozen or at room temperature.

CDR1 and CDR2 were assigned from the germline V gene as MDHEN and SYDVKM. Unmatched junction bases come to 9, with V trimmed by 6 bases and J by 0 bases. The CDR3, from cysteine to phenylalanine, totals 18 residues. This entry keeps only the CDR3 DNA: 54 bases, framed from base 1. The sample is drawn from a study of blood T cell repertoires in COVID-19 (dated by TCRdb to 2019 to 2021). With respect to the entire study: Collaborator samples came from the United States, Italy and Spain and covered acute and convalescent phases of COVID-19. The prospective study material was composed of cDNA or gDNA derived from T cells, B-cell-depleted T cells, or PBMCs. The dataset comprised deeply sampled blood TCRbeta repertoires from subjects exposed to, actively infected with, or recovered from COVID-19. A freely available public database, intended as a resource for researchers studying the immune response to SARS-CoV-2, is where the repertoires were released. The samples were drawn from the first 160 participants of the ongoing ImmuneRACE study and from under 1,500 subjects provided by 6 global collaborators. Nearly every sample came with metadata listing a de-identified subject ID, COVID-19 status, age in years and sex. Where available, HLA class I and class II types were taken from metadata supplied by the sample provider and were not determined by assay-based typing. On the study overall, not on this receptor specifically: The amount of clinical and demographic metadata varied by source and participant and was provided uncurated.

TCRbeta CDR3 regions were amplified from genomic DNA by means of the immunoSEQ Assay, a bias-controlled multiplex PCR. The published analysis was carried out like this. The number of nucleated cells in each sample was estimated from the amplification of reference gene primers within the assay. Sequence reads were collapsed and filtered to measure the absolute abundance of every unique TCRbeta CDR3 rearrangement. For each sample, productive Simpson clonality was calculated as the square root of Simpson's diversity index over productive rearrangements. This is the immuneACCESS table as TCRdb keeps it, with only in-frame sequences that have V and J called. A part of the clones is gone; compared with another copy, unresolved V genes explain less than half, and the rest is unexplained. The V and J calls and the clone size are those of that table, but D and trimming were determined from the DNA. Here the sample has 300,000 to 350,000 clones; almost 90% occur a single time. The ten largest clones take up about 4.5% of the sample.

The sequenced material came from PBMCs or T cells enriched from blood (not recorded which). The receptor's source is a young woman with acute COVID-19. The sequence joins TRBV28 to TRBJ2-5; 14 middle bases align to TRBD2. The sequenced DNA: TGTGCCAGCAGCTCCGGACTAGCGGGGGGTTCGTACCAAGAGACCCAGTACTTC. Its translation reads: CASSSGLAGGSYQETQYF.